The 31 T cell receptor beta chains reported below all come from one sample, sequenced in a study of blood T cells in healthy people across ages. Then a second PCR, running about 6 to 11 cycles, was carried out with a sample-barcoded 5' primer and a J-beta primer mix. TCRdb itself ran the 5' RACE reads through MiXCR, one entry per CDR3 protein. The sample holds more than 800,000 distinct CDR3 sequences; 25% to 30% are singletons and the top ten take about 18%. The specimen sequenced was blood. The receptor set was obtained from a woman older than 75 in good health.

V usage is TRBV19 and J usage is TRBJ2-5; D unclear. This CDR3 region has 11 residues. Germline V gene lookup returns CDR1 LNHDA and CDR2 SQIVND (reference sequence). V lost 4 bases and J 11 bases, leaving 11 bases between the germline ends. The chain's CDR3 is CASSTFNEQYF. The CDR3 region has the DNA TGTGCCAGTAGTACTTTCAATGAGCAGTACTTC. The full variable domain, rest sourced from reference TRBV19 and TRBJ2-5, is DGGITQSPKYLFRKEGQNVTLSCEQNLNHDAMYWYRQDPGQGLRLIYYSQIVNDFQKGDIAEGYSVSREKKESFPLTVTSAQKNPTAFYLCASSTFNEQYFGPGTRLLVL.

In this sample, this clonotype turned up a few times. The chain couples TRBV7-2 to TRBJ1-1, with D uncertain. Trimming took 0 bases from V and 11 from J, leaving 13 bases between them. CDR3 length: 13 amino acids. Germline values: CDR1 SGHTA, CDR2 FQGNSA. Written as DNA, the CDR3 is TGTGCCAGCAGCTTAGCCCCGGGGAGAGGGGCTTTCTTT. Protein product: CASSLAPGRGAFF.

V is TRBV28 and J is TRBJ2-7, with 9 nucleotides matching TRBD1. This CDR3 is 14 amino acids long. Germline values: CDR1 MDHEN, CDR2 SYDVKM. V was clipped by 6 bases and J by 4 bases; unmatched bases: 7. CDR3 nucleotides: TGTGCCAGCAGAAAGGACAGGGGATTTTACGAGCAGTACTTC. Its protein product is CASRKDRGFYEQYF.

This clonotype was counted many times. For the CDR3, the DNA is TGTGCCAGCAGTGACCAACAGGGAGAGACCCAGTACTTC. It translates to CASSDQQGETQYF. J is TRBJ2-5 and V is TRBV6-1, with D tentatively TRBD1 (6 bases). The V gene's germline CDR1 is MNHNS and CDR2 SASEGT. CDR3 length: 13 residues. Trimming cost V 3 bases and J 4 bases, with 9 bases left between them.

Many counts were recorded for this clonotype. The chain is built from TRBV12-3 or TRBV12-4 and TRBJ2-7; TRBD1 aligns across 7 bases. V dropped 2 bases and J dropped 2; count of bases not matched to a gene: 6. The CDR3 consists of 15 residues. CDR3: CASSLTGTVAYEQYF. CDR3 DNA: TGTGCCAGCAGTTTAACCGGGACAGTAGCCTACGAGCAGTACTTC.

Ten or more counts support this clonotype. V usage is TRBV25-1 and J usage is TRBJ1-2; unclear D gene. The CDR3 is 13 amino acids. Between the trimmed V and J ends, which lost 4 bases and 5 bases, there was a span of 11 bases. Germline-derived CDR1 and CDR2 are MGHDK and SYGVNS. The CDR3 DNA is TGTGCCAGCAGTGTAGGCCAGCAATATGGCTACACCTTC. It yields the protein CASSVGQQYGYTF.

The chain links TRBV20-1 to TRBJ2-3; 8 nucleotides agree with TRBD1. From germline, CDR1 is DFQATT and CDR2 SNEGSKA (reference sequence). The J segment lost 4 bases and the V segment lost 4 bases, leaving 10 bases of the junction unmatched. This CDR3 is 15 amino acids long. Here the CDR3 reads CSAIIPLTGADTQYF. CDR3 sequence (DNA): TGCAGTGCTATCATTCCTCTGACAGGGGCAGATACGCAGTATTTT.

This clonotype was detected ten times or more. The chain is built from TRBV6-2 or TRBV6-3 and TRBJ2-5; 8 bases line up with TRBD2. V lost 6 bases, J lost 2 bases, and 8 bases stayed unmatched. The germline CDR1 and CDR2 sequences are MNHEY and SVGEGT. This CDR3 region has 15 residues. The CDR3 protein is CASRPGGGWQETQYF. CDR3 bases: TGTGCCAGCAGACCAGGCGGGGGGTGGCAAGAGACCCAGTACTTC.

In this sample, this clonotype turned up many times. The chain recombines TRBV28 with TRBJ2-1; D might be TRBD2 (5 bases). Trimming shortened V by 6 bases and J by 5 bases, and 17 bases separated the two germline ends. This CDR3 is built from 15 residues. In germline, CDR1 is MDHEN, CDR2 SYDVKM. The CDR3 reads CASSPGFLKDNEQFF. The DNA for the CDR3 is TGTGCCAGCAGCCCGGGATTTCTAAAAGACAATGAGCAGTTCTTC.

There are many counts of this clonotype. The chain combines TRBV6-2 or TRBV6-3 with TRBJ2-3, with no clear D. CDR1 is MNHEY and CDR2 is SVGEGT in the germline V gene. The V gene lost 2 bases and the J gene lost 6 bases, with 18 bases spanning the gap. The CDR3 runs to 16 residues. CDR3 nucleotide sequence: TGTGCCAGCAGTTACGCTTTGGATCCTATTGGGGATACGCAGTATTTT. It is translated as CASSYALDPIGDTQYF.

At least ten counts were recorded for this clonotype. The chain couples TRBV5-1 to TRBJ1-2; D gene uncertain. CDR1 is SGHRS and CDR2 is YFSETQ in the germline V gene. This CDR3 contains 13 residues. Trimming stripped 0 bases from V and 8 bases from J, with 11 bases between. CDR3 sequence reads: CASSLGQKRGYTF. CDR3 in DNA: TGCGCCAGCAGCTTGGGTCAGAAGAGGGGCTACACCTTC.

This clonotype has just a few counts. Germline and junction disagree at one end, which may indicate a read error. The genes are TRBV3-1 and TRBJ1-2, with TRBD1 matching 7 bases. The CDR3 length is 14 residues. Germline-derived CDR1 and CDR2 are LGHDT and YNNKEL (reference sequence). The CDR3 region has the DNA TGTGCCGGCAGCCTCTCCGGGACAGCGGATGGCTACACCTTC. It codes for CAGSLSGTADGYTF.

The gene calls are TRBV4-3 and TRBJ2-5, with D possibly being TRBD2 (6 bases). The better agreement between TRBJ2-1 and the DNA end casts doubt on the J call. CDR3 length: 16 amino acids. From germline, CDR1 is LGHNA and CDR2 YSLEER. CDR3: CASSPHRLGRGETQFF. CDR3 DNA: TGCGCCAGCAGCCCCCACCGTTTGGGGCGCGGGGAGACCCAGTTCTTC.

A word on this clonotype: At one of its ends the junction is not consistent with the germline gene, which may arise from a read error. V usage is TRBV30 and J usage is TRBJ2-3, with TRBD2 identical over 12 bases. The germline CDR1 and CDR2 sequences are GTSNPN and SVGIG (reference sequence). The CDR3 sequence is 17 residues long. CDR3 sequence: CAWSVRRTSGATDAQYF. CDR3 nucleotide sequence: TGTGCCTGGAGTGTACGTAGGACTAGCGGGGCCACAGATGCGCAGTATTTT.

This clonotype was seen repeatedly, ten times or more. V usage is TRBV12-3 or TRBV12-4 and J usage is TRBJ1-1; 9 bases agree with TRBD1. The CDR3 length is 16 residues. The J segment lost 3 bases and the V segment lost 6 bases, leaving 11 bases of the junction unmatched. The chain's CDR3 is CASSPLGQGRYTEAFF. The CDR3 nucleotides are TGTGCCAGCAGCCCTCTTGGACAGGGGCGGTACACTGAAGCTTTCTTT.

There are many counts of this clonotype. As DNA, the CDR3 is TGCGCCAGCAAAGGAAGACTAGGCGCCGACTCTTTTCCCCAAAACAATGAGCAGTTCTTC. This sequence encodes CASKGRLGADSFPQNNEQFF. The gene calls are TRBV4-3 and TRBJ2-1, with D perhaps matching TRBD2 (6 bases). CDR3 size: 20 residues. Trimming left V 7 bases short and J 5 bases short, with 33 bases between. Germline V gene data show CDR1 as LGHNA and CDR2 as YSLEER.

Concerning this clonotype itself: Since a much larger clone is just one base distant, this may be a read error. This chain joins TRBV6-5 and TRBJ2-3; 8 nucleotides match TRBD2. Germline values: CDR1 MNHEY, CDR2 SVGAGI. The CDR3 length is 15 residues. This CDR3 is CANSRSGGSTNTQYF. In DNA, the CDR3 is TGTGCCAACAGTCGCAGCGGGGGTAGCACAAATACGCAGTATTTT.

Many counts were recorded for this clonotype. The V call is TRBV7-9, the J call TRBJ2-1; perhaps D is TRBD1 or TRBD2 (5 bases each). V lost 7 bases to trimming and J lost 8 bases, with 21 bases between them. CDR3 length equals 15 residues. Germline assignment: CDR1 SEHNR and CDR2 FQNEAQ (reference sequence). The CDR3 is CASTPGVAGSDEQFF. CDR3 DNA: TGTGCCAGCACCCCTGGGGTGGCAGGGAGCGATGAGCAGTTCTTC. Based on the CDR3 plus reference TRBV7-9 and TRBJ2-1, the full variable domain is DTGVSQNPRHKITKRGQNVTFRCDPISEHNRLYWYRQTLGQGPEFLTYFQNEAQLEKSRLLSDRFSAERPKGSFSTLEIQRTEQGDSAMYLCASTPGVAGSDEQFFGPGTRLTVL.

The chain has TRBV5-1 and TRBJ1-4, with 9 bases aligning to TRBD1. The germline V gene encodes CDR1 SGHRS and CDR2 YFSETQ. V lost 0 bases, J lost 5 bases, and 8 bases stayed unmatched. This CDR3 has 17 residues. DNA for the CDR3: TGCGCCAGCAGCTTGGGGGACAGGGAGGGAGCAAATGAAAAACTGTTTTTT. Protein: CASSLGDREGANEKLFF.

CDR3 nucleotides: TGTGCCTGGAGTGTGGGTAGCGGGGGCTACAATGAGCAGTTCTTC. Translated: CAWSVGSGGYNEQFF. This chain uses TRBV30 with TRBJ2-1; 9 nucleotides align to TRBD2. This CDR3 is built from 15 residues. The germline V gene has CDR1 GTSNPN and CDR2 SVGIG (reference sequence). J was trimmed by 3 bases and V by 0 bases; bases with no gene match: 3. The full variable domain, in which reference TRBV30 and TRBJ2-1 provide the parts outside the CDR3, is SQTIHQWPATLVQPVGSPLSLECTVEGTSNPNLYWYRQAAGRGLQLLFYSVGIGQISSEVPQNLSASRPQDRQFILSSKKLLLSDSGFYLCAWSVGSGGYNEQFFGPGTRLTVL.

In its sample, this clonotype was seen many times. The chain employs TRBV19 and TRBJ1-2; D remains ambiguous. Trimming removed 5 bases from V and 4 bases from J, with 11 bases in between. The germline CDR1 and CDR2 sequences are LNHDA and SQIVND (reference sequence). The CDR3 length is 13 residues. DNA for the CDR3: TGTGCCAGTAGTCCGCAGGAAAGCTATGGCTACACCTTC. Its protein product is CASSPQESYGYTF.

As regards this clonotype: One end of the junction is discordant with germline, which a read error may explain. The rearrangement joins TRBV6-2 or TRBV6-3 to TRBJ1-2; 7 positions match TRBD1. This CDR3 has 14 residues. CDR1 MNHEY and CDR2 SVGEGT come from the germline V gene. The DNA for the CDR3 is TGTGCCAGCAGTTACGGTCAGACAGGGAATGGCTGCACCTTC. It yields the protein CASSYGQTGNGCTF.

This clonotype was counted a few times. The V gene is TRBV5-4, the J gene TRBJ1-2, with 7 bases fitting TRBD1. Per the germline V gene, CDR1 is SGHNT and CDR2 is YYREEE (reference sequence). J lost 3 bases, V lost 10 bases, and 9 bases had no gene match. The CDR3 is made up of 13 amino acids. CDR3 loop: CAVKGAQDYGYTF. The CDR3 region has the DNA TGTGCCGTAAAGGGGGCGCAAGACTATGGCTACACCTTC.

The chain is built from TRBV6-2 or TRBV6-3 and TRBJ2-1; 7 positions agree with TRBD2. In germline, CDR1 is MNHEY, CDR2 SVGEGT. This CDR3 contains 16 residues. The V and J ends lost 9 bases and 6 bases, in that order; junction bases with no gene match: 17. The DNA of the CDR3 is TGTGCCAGGGAGGGGATCAAGCGGGATTTCTGCAATGAGCAGTTCTTC. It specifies CAREGIKRDFCNEQFF.

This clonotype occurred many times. The CDR3 bases are TGTGCCAGCAGCTTGGACCTGACGTTTCAGTACTTC. As protein: CASSLDLTFQYF. The rearrangement uses TRBV5-4 and TRBJ2-4; D is undetermined. Trimming stripped 0 bases from V and 11 bases from J, with 9 bases between. The germline gives CDR1 SGHNT, CDR2 YYREEE (reference sequence). The CDR3 is 12 amino acids. The entire variable domain, with the rest obtained from reference TRBV5-4 and TRBJ2-4, is as follows: ETGVTQSPTHLIKTRGQQVTLRCSSQSGHNTVSWYQQALGQGPQFIFQYYREEENGRGNFPPRFSGLQFPNYSSELNVNALELDDSALYLCASSLDLTFQYFGAGTRLSVL.

The CDR3 spells CAGIPVIILGQYF. CDR3 nucleotide sequence: TGTGCCGGCATCCCAGTTATAATTTTAGGGCAGTACTTC. The J gene is TRBJ2-7, the V gene TRBV2; D remains unclear. V was clipped by 11 bases and J by 9 bases, with 23 bases between them. This CDR3 comprises 13 residues. Germline values: CDR1 SNHLY, CDR2 FYNNEI.

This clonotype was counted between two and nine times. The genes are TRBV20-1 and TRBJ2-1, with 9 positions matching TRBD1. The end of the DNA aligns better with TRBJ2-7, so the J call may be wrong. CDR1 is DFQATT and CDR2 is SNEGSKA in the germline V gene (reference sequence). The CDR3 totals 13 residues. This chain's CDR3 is CSAGTGFYNEQYF. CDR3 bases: TGCAGTGCCGGGACAGGGTTTTACAATGAGCAGTACTTC.

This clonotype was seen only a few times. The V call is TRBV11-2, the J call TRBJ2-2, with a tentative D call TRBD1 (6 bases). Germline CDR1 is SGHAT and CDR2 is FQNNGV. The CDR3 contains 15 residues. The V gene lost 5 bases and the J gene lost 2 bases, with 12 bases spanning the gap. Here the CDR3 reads CASSERQVNTGELFF. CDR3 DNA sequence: TGTGCCAGCAGCGAAAGACAGGTTAACACCGGGGAGCTGTTTTTT.

The DNA of the CDR3 is TGTGCCAGCTCGGGGATTTCCTACGAGCAGTACTTC. Amino acids: CASSGISYEQYF. This rearrangement joins TRBV18 to TRBJ2-7; D remains unclear. The germline V gene encodes CDR1 KGHSH and CDR2 LQKENI. V was shortened by 6 bases and J by 1 base, with 7 bases between the two germline ends. The CDR3 length is 12 residues.

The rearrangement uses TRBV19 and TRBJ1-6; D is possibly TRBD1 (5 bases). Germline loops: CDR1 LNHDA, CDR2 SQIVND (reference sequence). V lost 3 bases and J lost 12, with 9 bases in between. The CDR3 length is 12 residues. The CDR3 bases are TGTGCCAGTAGTATGGGGGAGTTACCCCTCCACTTT. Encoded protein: CASSMGELPLHF.

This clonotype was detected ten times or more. The CDR3 here is CSAIKAAYEQYF. The CDR3 DNA is TGCAGTGCTATAAAGGCAGCCTACGAGCAGTACTTC. V is TRBV20-1 and J is TRBJ2-7; D is ambiguous. Germline CDR1 DFQATT, CDR2 SNEGSKA (reference sequence). With 4 bases removed from V and 2 bases from J, the gap between germline ends came to 9 bases. The CDR3 totals 12 residues.